This T cell receptor beta chain was profiled in a study of cytomegalovirus exposure and HLA in healthy donors. General study points: Earlier analysis found most TCR beta V segments productive about 87% or about 30% of the time. The classifier reportedly diagnosed cytomegalovirus status with high specificity and sensitivity.

To note about this clone: The antigen is not known.

Amplification used 60 Vbeta primers and 13 Jbeta primers. Repertoires were generated with immunoSEQ multiplex PCR, while TCRdb's copy carries only in-frame clones and drops some. The data show about 64,000 clones, and the top ten clones hold about 3.5%. Sequencing was performed on PBMCs. This TCR was recovered from a woman in her late teens or twenties in good health and CMV-seronegative.

The CDR3 region has the DNA TGCAGCGTAAGGGGTATAATGAACACTGAAGCTTTCTTT. Translated, it gives CSVRGIMNTEAFF. This rearrangement joins TRBV29-1 to TRBJ1-1; a weak D match, TRBD1 (5 bases). V was cut by 6 bases and J by 0 bases, with 11 bases left in between. This CDR3 comprises 13 residues. The germline gives CDR1 SQVTM, CDR2 ANQGSEA.